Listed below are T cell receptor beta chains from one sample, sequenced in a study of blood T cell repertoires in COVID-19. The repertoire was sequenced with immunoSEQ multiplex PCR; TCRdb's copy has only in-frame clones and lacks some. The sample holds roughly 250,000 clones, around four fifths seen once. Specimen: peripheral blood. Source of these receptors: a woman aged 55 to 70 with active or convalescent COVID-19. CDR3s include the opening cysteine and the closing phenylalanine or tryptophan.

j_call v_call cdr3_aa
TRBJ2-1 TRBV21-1 CASSKERKEADRRIFGEQFF
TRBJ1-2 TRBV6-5 CASRATGLNYGYTF
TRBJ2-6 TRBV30 CAWSVGGAGANVLTF
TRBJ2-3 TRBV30 CTFDQGLSTDTQYF
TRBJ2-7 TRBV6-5 CASSYSEPSSYEQYF
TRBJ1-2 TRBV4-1 CASSQEGPQRGYTF
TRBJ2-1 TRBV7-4 CAAPDRGGDEQFF
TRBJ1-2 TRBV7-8 CASSLGAPGESYGYTF
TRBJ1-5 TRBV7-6 CASSPTPGQGAGGQPQHF
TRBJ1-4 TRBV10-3 CAISPGQVNEKLFF
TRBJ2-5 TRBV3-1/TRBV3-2 CASSPRRAPQETQYF
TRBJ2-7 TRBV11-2 CASSSTGYEQYF
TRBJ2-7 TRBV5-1 CASSTRGEGYEQYF
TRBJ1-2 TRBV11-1 CASRAGTGSYGYTF
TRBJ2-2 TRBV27 CASSRDRGNTGELFF
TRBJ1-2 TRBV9 CASSVQGAGGYTF
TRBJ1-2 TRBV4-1 CASSLNRGGQGLSYTF
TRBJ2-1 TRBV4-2 CASSQDPSGGYNEQFF
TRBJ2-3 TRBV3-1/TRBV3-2 CASSQVYRDTQYF
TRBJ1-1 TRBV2 CASKGDAGPLEAFF
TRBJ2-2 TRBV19 CASSMETGGPGELFF
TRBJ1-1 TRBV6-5 CASSYEGRDTEAFF
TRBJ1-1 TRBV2 CASSEGRRNTEAFF
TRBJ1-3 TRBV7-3 CASSPQGLGSGNTIYF
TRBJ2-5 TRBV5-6 CASSLDRTGGQGAGETQYF
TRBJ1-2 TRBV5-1 CASSVGTGPLYGYTF
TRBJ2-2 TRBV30 CAWSVGQSGVGELFF
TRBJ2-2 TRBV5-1 CASSLGTGGASGELFF
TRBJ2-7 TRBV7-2 CASSPPGGPSYEQYF
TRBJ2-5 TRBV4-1 CASSQRTGKETQYF
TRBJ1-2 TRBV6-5 CASRPQGYGYTF
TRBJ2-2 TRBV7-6 CASSLDPSSGGELFF
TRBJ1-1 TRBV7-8 CASSLGTGNTEAFF
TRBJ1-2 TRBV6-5 CASSPLGANYGYTF
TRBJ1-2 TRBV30 CAWSVPGGGANYGYTF
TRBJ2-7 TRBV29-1 CSARTASYEQYF
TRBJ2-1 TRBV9 CASSVDSPSYNEQFF
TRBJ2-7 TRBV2 CASNPTTGGDEQYF
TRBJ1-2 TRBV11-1 CASSLSRNYGYTF
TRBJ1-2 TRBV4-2 CASSQAFGQSYGYTF
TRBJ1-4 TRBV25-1 CASRDGDFEKLFF
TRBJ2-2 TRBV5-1 CASSAGGNTGELFF
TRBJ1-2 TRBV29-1 CSVEVWGDGYTF
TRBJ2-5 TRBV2 CASSEKVGERGGKTQYF